This TCR beta chain emerged from a study of TIL therapy for anti-PD-1-resistant metastatic lung cancer. Notes on the study in general: The cohort had more treatment-naive, never-smoker and oncogene-addicted patients than typical.

In its sample, this clone was seen a few times. What it binds is unknown. Sequencing used immunoSEQ v3. Repertoires were generated with immunoSEQ multiplex PCR, while TCRdb's copy carries only in-frame clones and drops some. The table includes approximately 92,000 clones, about 71% detected once. The CDR3 sequence is 11 residues long. Trimming shortened V by 0 bases and J by 5 bases, and 4 bases separated the two germline ends. Looked up from germline, CDR1 is DFQATT and CDR2 is SNEGSKA (reference sequence). Specified time point: pre-treatment sample, taken before nivolumab and TIL therapy. The tumor samples were excised metastases, mostly pleural nodules or supraclavicular lymph nodes.

This receptor was identified in a person aged 25-80 years with non-small cell lung cancer. The genes are TRBV20-1 and TRBJ2-5; D is ambiguous. The specimen was tumor tissue, collected at baseline. Here the CDR3 reads CSARDYETQYF. DNA for the CDR3: TGCAGTGCTAGAGATTACGAGACCCAGTACTTC.